Below, 11 T cell receptor beta chains from the same sample are listed, as sequenced in a study of T-cell reconstitution after alpha-beta-depleted transplantation in children listed by TCRdb under 2016. Receptor amplification or capture employed PCR. Sequenced on an Illumina HiSeq 2500. To normalize quantification of the TCRbeta repertoire, the TCR libraries were built with molecular barcoding that relied on unique molecular identifiers. TCRdb handled the public reads itself, with Q25 trimming in fastp and clone calling in MiXCR, and kept productive beta chains. Entries are consolidated by CDR3 protein sequence, retaining the most common genes and DNA. In all, the sample holds some 450,000 distinct CDR3 sequences, and around 46% of those were seen once. Of the sample, about 30% falls within the top ten clones. The meaning of the sample's treatment or condition label: allogeneic hematopoietic cell transplantation with graft depleted of TCRalphabeta T cells and CD19 B cells.

The sample here was PBMCs, taken before TCRalphabeta/CD19-depleted stem cell transplant. Every receptor here comes from a girl aged 2-10 years with aplastic anemia, due to receive a stem cell transplant.

This clonotype was counted at least ten times. This chain joins TRBV7-2 and TRBJ2-7; 7 positions match TRBD1. V lost 5 bases and J lost 1; bases outside the gene matches: 5. Germline CDR1 SGHTA, CDR2 FQGNSA. The CDR3 is 14 residues long. The CDR3: CASSANRGSYEQYF. CDR3 nucleotides: TGTGCCAGCAGCGCAAACAGGGGTTCCTACGAGCAGTACTTC.

To note about this clonotype: This may come from a read error, since a much larger clone is one base off. This sequence joins TRBV2 and TRBJ2-7; 10 bases match TRBD2. Germline values: CDR1 SNHLY, CDR2 FYNNEI. The CDR3 has 13 residues. The CDR3, as DNA: TGTGTCGTAAGCGGGAGGGTGGGAAACGAGCAGTACTTC. Translating gives CVVSGRVGNEQYF.

This clonotype has only a few counts. The chain combines TRBV5-6 with TRBJ2-7, with D possibly matching TRBD2 (5 bases). From germline, CDR1 is SGHDT and CDR2 YYEEEE. This CDR3 spans 12 amino acids. The ends were cut back, 2 bases at V and 5 bases at J, with 8 bases in the middle. The CDR3 region is CASSFREDEQYF. The CDR3 DNA follows: TGTGCCAGCAGCTTCCGGGAAGACGAGCAGTACTTC.

J is TRBJ2-7 and V is TRBV28, with a possible D match to TRBD1 (7 bases). Trimming removed 3 bases at V and 7 bases at J, with 13 bases between. The CDR3 covers 13 residues. Germline V gene data show CDR1 as MDHEN and CDR2 as SYDVKM. Written as DNA, the CDR3 is TGTGCCAGCAGTTTTGGGGGGACAGATGAGCAGTACTTC. It is translated as CASSFGGTDEQYF.

A word on this clonotype: A read error may explain this, as a much larger clone is one base away. The genes are TRBV28 and TRBJ1-4; 8 bases agree with TRBD1. This CDR3 contains 12 residues. With 3 bases clipped from V and 11 bases from J, the junction kept 2 bases outside the gene matches. CDR1 MDHEN and CDR2 SYDVKM come from the germline V gene. CDR3 loop: CASSFYRGKLFF. The CDR3 coding sequence is TGTGCCAGCAGTTTTTACAGGGGGAAACTGTTTTTT.

The genes are TRBV12-3 or TRBV12-4 and TRBJ2-1, with TRBD2 as a possible D gene (5 bases). Trimming removed 3 bases at V and 4 bases at J, with 13 bases between. This CDR3 region has 15 residues. The CDR3 coding sequence is TGTGCCAGCAGTTTCGGCCGCGGGTCTTACAATGAGCAGTTCTTC. The encoded protein is CASSFGRGSYNEQFF.

This clonotype was observed many times. J is TRBJ1-2 and V is TRBV15, with a tentative D call TRBD1 (5 bases). CDR3 length equals 16 residues. Germline V CDR1 and CDR2: LNHNV, YYDKDF (reference sequence). The V and J ends lost 5 bases and 3 bases respectively, with 19 bases between them. CDR3 in amino acids: CATSGQPSTEHYGYTF. For the CDR3, the DNA is TGTGCCACCAGCGGACAACCCTCGACAGAACACTATGGCTACACCTTC.

This clonotype has more than one count but fewer than ten. V usage is TRBV20-1 and J usage is TRBJ2-1, with D perhaps TRBD2 (6 bases). The germline V gene has CDR1 DFQATT and CDR2 SNEGSKA (reference sequence). Trimming took off 5 bases at V and 6 bases at J, with 11 bases between the two ends. This CDR3 contains 12 residues. This CDR3 reads CSARTILNEQFF. The CDR3 DNA reads TGCAGTGCTCGGACTATCCTCAATGAGCAGTTCTTC.

The chain combines TRBV3-1 with TRBJ2-7; D not resolved. Germline CDR1 is LGHDT and CDR2 is YNNKEL (reference sequence). V gave up 2 bases and J gave up 5 bases, with 7 bases separating them. The CDR3 runs to 12 residues. CDR3 amino acids: CASSQLTHEQYF. CDR3 bases: TGTGCCAGCAGCCAACTCACGCACGAGCAGTACTTC.

This clonotype showed up just a few times. The rearrangement links TRBV7-8 to TRBJ1-4, with D perhaps matching TRBD1 (6 bases). This CDR3 spans 12 amino acids. The V gene lost 5 bases and the J gene lost 7 bases, with 8 bases spanning the gap. The germline V gene has CDR1 SGHVS and CDR2 FQNEAQ. The CDR3 nucleotides read TGTGCCAGCAGCATAGGGGGTGAAAAACTGTTTTTT. It encodes CASSIGGEKLFF.

The chain carries TRBV7-6 and TRBJ2-1; no clear D gene. The CDR3 is 16 residues long. Germline CDR1 and CDR2: SGHVS and FNYEAQ. V dropped 1 base and J dropped 0 bases, with 10 bases sitting between them. CDR3 sequence (DNA): TGTGCCAGCAGCTTAGAACATCGAAGCTCCTACAATGAGCAGTTCTTC. Translating gives CASSLEHRSSYNEQFF.